A single sample gave rise to the 24 T cell receptor beta chains below, sequenced in a study of post-analysis software for immune sequencing data. Study conclusions and caveats: Roughly five TRBV segments appeared more often in patients than in controls, and TRBV5-6, TRBV5-1 and TRBV20-1 were among these.

Prepared libraries of TCR beta cDNA carried unique molecular identifiers. TCRdb reprocessed the PCR reads with MiXCR, giving one entry per CDR3 protein. The sample gives approximately 660,000 distinct CDR3 sequences, more than 50% of which show up once; around 10% is in the top ten. These receptors' targets are unknown. Sequenced sample: blood. These receptors came from a girl aged 2 to 10 with multiple sclerosis.

This clonotype was recorded a few times. V is TRBV20-1 and J is TRBJ2-7, with unresolved D. The CDR3 length is 12 residues. V shed 1 base and J shed 2 bases, with 6 bases lying between them. Per the germline V gene, CDR1 is DFQATT and CDR2 is SNEGSKA (reference sequence). The CDR3: CSARGGTYEQYF. DNA of the CDR3: TGCAGTGCTAGAGGGGGTACCTACGAGCAGTACTTC.

The sample holds a few counts of this clonotype. This chain's CDR3 is CSAPTGTDRTDTQYF. The CDR3 nucleotides read TGCAGTGCTCCGACCGGGACGGATAGGACAGATACGCAGTATTTT. The V call is TRBV20-1, the J call TRBJ2-3; either TRBD1 or TRBD2 may fit D (5 bases each). The CDR3 runs 15 residues. The germline V and J ends were trimmed by 5 bases and 3 bases, with 18 bases remaining between them. Germline V lookup: CDR1 DFQATT, CDR2 SNEGSKA (reference sequence).

The chain combines TRBV20-1 with TRBJ2-6; D call uncertain. The CDR3 runs 15 residues. Germline V gives CDR1 DFQATT, CDR2 SNEGSKA (reference sequence). Trimming cost V 2 bases and J 0 bases, with 8 bases left between them. The CDR3 loop is CSARRVTSGANVLTF. The CDR3 DNA reads TGCAGTGCTAGAAGAGTTACCTCTGGGGCCAACGTCCTGACTTTC.

Only one count was recorded for this clonotype. V gene TRBV20-1 combines with J gene TRBJ2-7; 10 bases match TRBD2. In germline, CDR1 is DFQATT, CDR2 SNEGSKA (reference sequence). This CDR3 contains 19 residues. V shed 2 bases and J 0 bases; nucleotides not matched to a gene: 16. CDR3 loop: CSARIVRLAGVHSSYEQYF. In DNA, the CDR3 is TGCAGTGCTAGAATAGTTCGACTAGCGGGTGTCCACAGCTCCTACGAGCAGTACTTC.

This clonotype was observed a handful of times. V gene TRBV29-1 combines with J gene TRBJ1-1, with 11 bases lining up with TRBD1. This CDR3 is built from 14 residues. V shed 5 bases, J shed 4 bases, and the junction held 6 bases outside the gene matches. The germline V gene has CDR1 SQVTM and CDR2 ANQGSEA. In nucleotides, the CDR3 is TGCAGCGTTTCGGGGACAGGGGGAAGCACTGAAGCTTTCTTT. Encoded protein: CSVSGTGGSTEAFF.

V is TRBV20-1 and J is TRBJ2-3; D is perhaps TRBD1 or TRBD2 (6 bases each). Germline loops: CDR1 DFQATT, CDR2 SNEGSKA (reference sequence). The CDR3 is 12 residues long. V was cut by 5 bases and J by 6 bases, with 12 bases left in between. The CDR3 region is CSAPRGADTQYF. The CDR3 coding sequence is TGCAGTGCTCCAAGGGGGGCGGATACGCAGTATTTT.

This clonotype was recorded a few times. This chain uses TRBV7-2 with TRBJ2-1; 8 bases are shared with TRBD2. This CDR3 region has 14 residues. Germline V gene data show CDR1 as SGHTA and CDR2 as FQGNSA. V lost 0 bases and J lost 5; bases outside the gene matches: 0. The CDR3 nucleotides are TGTGCCAGCAGCTTAGCTAGCGGGGACAATGAGCAGTTCTTC. This encodes CASSLASGDNEQFF. The whole variable domain, remainder taken from reference TRBV7-2 and TRBJ2-1, is GAGVSQSPSNKVTEKGKDVELRCDPISGHTALYWYRQSLGQGLEFLIYFQGNSAPDKSGLPSDRFSAERTGGSVSTLTIQRTQQEDSAVYLCASSLASGDNEQFFGPGTRLTVL.

CDR3: CASSELGQVNSGANVLTF. The CDR3 region has the DNA TGTGCCAGCAGTGAATTGGGGCAGGTCAACTCTGGGGCCAACGTCCTGACTTTC. The rearrangement uses TRBV25-1 and TRBJ2-6; possible D gene TRBD1, 5 bases. Trimming shortened V by 1 base and J by 0 bases, and 13 bases separated the two germline ends. CDR1 is MGHDK, CDR2 SYGVNS, per germline. The CDR3 loop spans 18 amino acids.

This chain connects TRBV25-1 to TRBJ2-5; unclear D gene. The J call is doubtful: the DNA matches TRBJ2-7 better. The germline CDR1 and CDR2 sequences are MGHDK and SYGVNS. The CDR3 length is 12 residues. The CDR3 protein is CASSEYGDEQYF. CDR3 DNA sequence: TGTGCCAGCAGTGAATATGGGGACGAGCAGTACTTC.

The chain employs TRBV27 and TRBJ2-2; maybe TRBD1 (6 bases). The CDR3 has 16 amino acids. V shed 5 bases and J shed 0 bases, with 13 bases lying between them. CDR1 and CDR2 (germline): MNHEY, SMNVEV (reference sequence). The CDR3 sequence: CASSLGGRSNTGELFF. DNA for the CDR3: TGTGCCAGCAGTCTAGGGGGACGGTCGAACACCGGGGAGCTGTTTTTT.

The chain has TRBV13 and TRBJ2-7, with TRBD2 matching over 7 bases. The CDR3 is 16 amino acids. Per germline, CDR1 PRHDT and CDR2 FYEKMQ (reference sequence). The junction had 12 bases not matched to a gene; V was cut back by 6 bases and J by 1 base. The CDR3, as DNA: TGTGCCAGCAGTAGGGCCCCCCGGGGAGGGTCCTACGAGCAGTACTTC. Amino acids: CASSRAPRGGSYEQYF.

The genes are TRBV29-1 and TRBJ1-2, with 7 bases lining up with TRBD1. Per the germline V gene, CDR1 is SQVTM and CDR2 is ANQGSEA. The V segment lost 6 bases and the J segment 3 bases; nucleotides outside the gene matches: 7. This CDR3 comprises 13 residues. CDR3 residues: CSVKGTADYGYTF. CDR3 sequence (DNA): TGCAGCGTGAAAGGGACAGCTGACTATGGCTACACCTTC.

There are a few counts of this clonotype. CDR3 sequence reads: CASSLRAGGGNIQYF. The CDR3 region has the DNA TGCGCCAGCAGCTTGAGGGCAGGGGGAGGTAACATTCAGTACTTC. The V and J genes are TRBV5-1 and TRBJ2-4; weak D call: TRBD1 (7 bases). The CDR3 consists of 15 residues. CDR1 is SGHRS and CDR2 is YFSETQ in the germline V gene. V was pared by 1 base and J by 7 bases, with 15 bases between.

This clonotype was picked up many times. The chain employs TRBV12-3 or TRBV12-4 and TRBJ2-5; D is possibly TRBD1 (7 bases). V was clipped by 6 bases and J by 3 bases, with 8 bases between them. This CDR3 spans 12 amino acids. The CDR3 sequence: CASSRGEETQYF. The CDR3 coding sequence is TGTGCCAGCAGCAGGGGGGAAGAGACCCAGTACTTC.

The V call is TRBV25-1, the J call TRBJ1-6, with D unclear. CDR1 and CDR2 from the germline V gene are MGHDK and SYGVNS. This CDR3 has 12 amino acids. Trimming removed 2 bases from V and 7 bases from J, with 3 bases in between. CDR3 amino acids: CASSEANSPLHF. The CDR3 DNA follows: TGTGCCAGCAGTGAAGCGAATTCACCCCTCCACTTT.

The chain links TRBV7-2 to TRBJ2-3; no clear D gene. This CDR3 region has 14 residues. Trimming took off 1 base at V and 0 bases at J, with 5 bases between the two ends. Germline V CDR1 and CDR2: SGHTA, FQGNSA. This chain's CDR3 is CASSLEISTDTQYF. CDR3 bases: TGTGCCAGCAGCTTAGAGATCAGCACAGATACGCAGTATTTT.

The table lists this clonotype with a few counts. The rearrangement joins TRBV11-2 to TRBJ2-1; tentatively, D is TRBD1 (6 bases). The CDR3 consists of 14 residues. Germline lookup yields CDR1 SGHAT and CDR2 FQNNGV. V lost 4 bases and J lost 6, with 13 bases in between. CDR3 loop: CASSWLTRGNEQFF. Written as DNA, the CDR3 is TGTGCCAGCAGCTGGTTAACCAGGGGCAATGAGCAGTTCTTC.

The gene calls are TRBV4-2 and TRBJ2-5; no reliable D call. V gave up 2 bases and J gave up 2 bases, with 9 bases separating them. Germline loops: CDR1 LGHNA, CDR2 YNFKEQ. This CDR3 is built from 14 residues. CDR3: CASSQIAVQETQYF. For the CDR3, the DNA is TGTGCCAGCAGCCAAATCGCGGTACAAGAGACCCAGTACTTC.

The chain is built from TRBV20-1 and TRBJ2-5, with 7 bases matching TRBD1. There are 14 residues in the CDR3. CDR1 and CDR2 from the germline V gene are DFQATT and SNEGSKA (reference sequence). The junction had 9 bases not matched to a gene; V was cut back by 6 bases and J by 2 bases. The CDR3 DNA sequence: TGCAGTGCCCCCGGCCGGACAGGACAAGAGACCCAGTACTTC. This translates into CSAPGRTGQETQYF.

J is TRBJ2-7 and V is TRBV24-1; a weak D match, TRBD1 (5 bases). CDR3 length equals 17 residues. V was clipped by 3 bases and J by 0 bases, with 17 bases between them. The germline V gene has CDR1 KGHDR and CDR2 SFDVKD. CDR3 sequence reads: CATSDSSCKGHSYEQYF. CDR3 nucleotides: TGTGCCACCAGTGATAGTTCTTGTAAAGGACACTCCTACGAGCAGTACTTC.

V and J are TRBV5-4 and TRBJ2-5; 14 bases fit TRBD2. The germline gives CDR1 SGHNT, CDR2 YYREEE (reference sequence). The CDR3 is made up of 16 amino acids. V trimming: 4 bases; J trimming: 4 bases; junction bases outside the gene matches: 6. The CDR3 DNA reads as TGTGCCAGCAGCCCGGGACTAGCGGGGGTGGGAGAGACCCAGTACTTC. Translation gives CASSPGLAGVGETQYF. Using reference TRBV5-4 and TRBJ2-5 for the parts outside the CDR3, the full variable domain is ETGVTQSPTHLIKTRGQQVTLRCSSQSGHNTVSWYQQALGQGPQFIFQYYREEENGRGNFPPRFSGLQFPNYSSELNVNALELDDSALYLCASSPGLAGVGETQYFGPGTRLLVL.

The chain carries TRBV4-2 and TRBJ2-6; D perhaps matches TRBD2 (5 bases). Trimming took off 0 bases at V and 0 bases at J, with 6 bases between the two ends. Looked up from germline, CDR1 is LGHNA and CDR2 is YNFKEQ. The CDR3 consists of 16 residues. The CDR3 coding sequence is TGTGCCAGCAGCCAAGATCGGGGCTCTGGGGCCAACGTCCTGACTTTC. Translation: CASSQDRGSGANVLTF.

The chain joins TRBV24-1 to TRBJ2-1; D is undetermined. The germline gives CDR1 KGHDR, CDR2 SFDVKD. Trimming left V 0 bases short and J 4 bases short, with 3 bases between. The CDR3 runs to 13 residues. The CDR3 DNA sequence: TGTGCCACCAGTGATTTGCTGTACAATGAGCAGTTCTTC. Its protein is CATSDLLYNEQFF.

There are a few counts of this clonotype. The rearrangement links TRBV5-1 to TRBJ2-1; D is unresolved. This CDR3 region has 14 residues. The ends were cut back, 0 bases at V and 8 bases at J, with 12 bases in the middle. In germline, CDR1 is SGHRS, CDR2 YFSETQ. The CDR3 coding sequence is TGCGCCAGCAGCTTGGGGACGTCGGGCTATGAGCAGTTCTTC. Translation: CASSLGTSGYEQFF.